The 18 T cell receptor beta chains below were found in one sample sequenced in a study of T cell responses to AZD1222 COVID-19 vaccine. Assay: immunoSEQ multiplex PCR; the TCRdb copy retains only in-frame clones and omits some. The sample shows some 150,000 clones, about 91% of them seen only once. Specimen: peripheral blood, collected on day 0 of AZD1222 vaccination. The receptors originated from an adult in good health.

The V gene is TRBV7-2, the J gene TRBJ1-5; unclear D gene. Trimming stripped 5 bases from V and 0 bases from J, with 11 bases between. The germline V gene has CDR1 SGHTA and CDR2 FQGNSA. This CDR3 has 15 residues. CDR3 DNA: TGTGCCAGCAGCCCAGTCCCCTATAGCAATCAGCCCCAGCATTTT. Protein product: CASSPVPYSNQPQHF. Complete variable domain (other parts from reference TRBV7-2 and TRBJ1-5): GAGVSQSPSNKVTEKGKDVELRCDPISGHTALYWYRQSLGQGLEFLIYFQGNSAPDKSGLPSDRFSAERTGGSVSTLTIQRTQQEDSAVYLCASSPVPYSNQPQHFGDGTRLSIL.

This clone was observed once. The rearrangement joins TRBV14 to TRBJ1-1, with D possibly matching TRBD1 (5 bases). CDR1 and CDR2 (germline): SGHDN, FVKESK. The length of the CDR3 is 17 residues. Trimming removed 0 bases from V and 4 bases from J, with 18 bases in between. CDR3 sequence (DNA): TGTGCCAGCAGCCAAGATCTTCGCGGGGCGCCACCCACTGAAGCTTTCTTT. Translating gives CASSQDLRGAPPTEAFF.

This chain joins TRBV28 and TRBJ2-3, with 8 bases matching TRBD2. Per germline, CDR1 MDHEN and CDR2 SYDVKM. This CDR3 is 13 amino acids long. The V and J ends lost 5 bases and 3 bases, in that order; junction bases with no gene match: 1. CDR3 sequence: CASSRLATDTQYF. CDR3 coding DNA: TGTGCCAGCAGTCGACTAGCGACAGATACGCAGTATTTT.

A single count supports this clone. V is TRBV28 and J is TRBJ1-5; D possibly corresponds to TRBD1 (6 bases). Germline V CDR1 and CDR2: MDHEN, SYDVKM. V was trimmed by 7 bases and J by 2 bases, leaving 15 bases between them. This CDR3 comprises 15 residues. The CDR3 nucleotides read TGTGCCAGCAAAATGAGGGGGTCTGGCAATCAGCCCCAGCATTTT. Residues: CASKMRGSGNQPQHF.

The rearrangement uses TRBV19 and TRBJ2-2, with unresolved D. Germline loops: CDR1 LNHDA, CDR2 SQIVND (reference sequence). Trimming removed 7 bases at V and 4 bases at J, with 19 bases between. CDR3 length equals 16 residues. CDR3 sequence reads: CASTKLGQGRTGELFF. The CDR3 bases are TGTGCCAGTACCAAACTTGGTCAAGGACGCACCGGGGAGCTGTTTTTT.

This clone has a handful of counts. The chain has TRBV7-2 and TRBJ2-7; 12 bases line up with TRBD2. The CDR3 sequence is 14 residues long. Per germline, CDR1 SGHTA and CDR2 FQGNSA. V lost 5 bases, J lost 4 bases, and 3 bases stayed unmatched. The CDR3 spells CASSASGRDYEQYF. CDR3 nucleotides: TGTGCCAGCAGCGCTAGCGGGAGGGATTACGAGCAGTACTTC. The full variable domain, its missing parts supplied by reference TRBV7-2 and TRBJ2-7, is GAGVSQSPSNKVTEKGKDVELRCDPISGHTALYWYRQSLGQGLEFLIYFQGNSAPDKSGLPSDRFSAERTGGSVSTLTIQRTQQEDSAVYLCASSASGRDYEQYFGPGTRLTVT.

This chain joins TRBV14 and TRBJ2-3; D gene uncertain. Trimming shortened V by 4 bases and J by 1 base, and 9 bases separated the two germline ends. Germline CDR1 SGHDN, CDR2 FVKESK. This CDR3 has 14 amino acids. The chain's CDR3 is CASSPKWGTDTQYF. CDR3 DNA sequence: TGTGCCAGCAGCCCCAAATGGGGCACAGATACGCAGTATTTT.

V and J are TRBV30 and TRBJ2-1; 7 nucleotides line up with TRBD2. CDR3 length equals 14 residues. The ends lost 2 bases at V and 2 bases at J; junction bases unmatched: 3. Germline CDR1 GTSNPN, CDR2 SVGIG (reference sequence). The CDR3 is CAWSSGTTYNEQFF. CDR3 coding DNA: TGTGCCTGGAGTTCAGGGACTACCTACAATGAGCAGTTCTTC.

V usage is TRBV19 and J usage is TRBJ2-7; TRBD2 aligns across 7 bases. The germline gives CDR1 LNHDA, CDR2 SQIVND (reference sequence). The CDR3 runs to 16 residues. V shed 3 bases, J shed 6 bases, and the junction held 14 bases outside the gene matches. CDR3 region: CASSIWGGQGSGEQYF. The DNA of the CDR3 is TGTGCCAGTAGTATTTGGGGAGGGCAGGGCTCGGGCGAGCAGTACTTC.

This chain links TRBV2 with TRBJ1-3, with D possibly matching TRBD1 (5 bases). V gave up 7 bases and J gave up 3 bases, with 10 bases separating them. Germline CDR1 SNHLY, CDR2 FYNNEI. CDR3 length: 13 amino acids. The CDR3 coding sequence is TGTGCCAGCACAGGGACTTTTGGAAACACCATATATTTT. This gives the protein CASTGTFGNTIYF.

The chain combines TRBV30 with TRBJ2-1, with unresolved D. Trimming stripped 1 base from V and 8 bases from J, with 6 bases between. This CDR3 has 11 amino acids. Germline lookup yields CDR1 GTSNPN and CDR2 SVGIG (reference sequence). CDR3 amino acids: CAWSANDEQFF. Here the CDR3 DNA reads TGTGCCTGGAGTGCGAATGATGAGCAGTTCTTC. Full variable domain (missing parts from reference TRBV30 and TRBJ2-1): SQTIHQWPATLVQPVGSPLSLECTVEGTSNPNLYWYRQAAGRGLQLLFYSVGIGQISSEVPQNLSASRPQDRQFILSSKKLLLSDSGFYLCAWSANDEQFFGPGTRLTVL.

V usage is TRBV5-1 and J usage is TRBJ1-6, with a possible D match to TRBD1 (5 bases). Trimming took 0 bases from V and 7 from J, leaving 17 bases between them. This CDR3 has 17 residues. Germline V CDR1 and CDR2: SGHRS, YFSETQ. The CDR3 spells CASSLEGRGRVNSPLHF. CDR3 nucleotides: TGCGCCAGCAGCTTGGAGGGTCGGGGCAGGGTCAATTCACCCCTCCACTTT. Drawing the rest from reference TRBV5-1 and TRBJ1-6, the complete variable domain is KAGVTQTPRYLIKTRGQQVTLSCSPISGHRSVSWYQQTPGQGLQFLFEYFSETQRNKGNFPGRFSGRQFSNSRSEMNVSTLELGDSALYLCASSLEGRGRVNSPLHFGNGTRLTVT.

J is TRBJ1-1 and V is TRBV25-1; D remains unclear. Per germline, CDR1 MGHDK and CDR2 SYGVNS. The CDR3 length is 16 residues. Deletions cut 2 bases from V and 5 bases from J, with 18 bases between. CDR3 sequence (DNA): TGTGCCAGCAGTGAAAGTGCGGAGGGTTTTGGGACTGAAGCTTTCTTT. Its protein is CASSESAEGFGTEAFF.

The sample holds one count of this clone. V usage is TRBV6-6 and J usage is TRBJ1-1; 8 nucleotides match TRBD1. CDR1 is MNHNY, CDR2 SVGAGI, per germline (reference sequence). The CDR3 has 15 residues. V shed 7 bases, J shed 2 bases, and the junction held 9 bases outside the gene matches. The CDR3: CASTRTGSHNTEAFF. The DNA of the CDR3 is TGTGCCAGCACCCGGACAGGGAGCCACAACACTGAAGCTTTCTTT.

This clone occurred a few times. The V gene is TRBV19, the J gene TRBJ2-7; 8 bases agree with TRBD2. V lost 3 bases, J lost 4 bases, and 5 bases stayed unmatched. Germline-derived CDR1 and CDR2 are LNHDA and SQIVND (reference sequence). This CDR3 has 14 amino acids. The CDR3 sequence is CASSIYSGRYEQYF. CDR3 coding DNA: TGTGCCAGTAGTATTTACAGCGGGAGATACGAGCAGTACTTC.

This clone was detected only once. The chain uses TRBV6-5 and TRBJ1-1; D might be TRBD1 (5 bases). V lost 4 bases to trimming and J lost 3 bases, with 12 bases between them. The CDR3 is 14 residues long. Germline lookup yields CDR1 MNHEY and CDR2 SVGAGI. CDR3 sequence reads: CASSSRATHTEAFF. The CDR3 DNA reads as TGTGCCAGCAGTTCCAGGGCCACCCACACTGAAGCTTTCTTT.

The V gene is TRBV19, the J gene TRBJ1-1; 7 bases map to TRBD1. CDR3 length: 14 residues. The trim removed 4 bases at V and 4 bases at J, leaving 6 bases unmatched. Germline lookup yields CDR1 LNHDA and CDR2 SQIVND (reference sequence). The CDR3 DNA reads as TGTGCCAGTAGTAATTTGGGACAGACCACTGAAGCTTTCTTT. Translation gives CASSNLGQTTEAFF.

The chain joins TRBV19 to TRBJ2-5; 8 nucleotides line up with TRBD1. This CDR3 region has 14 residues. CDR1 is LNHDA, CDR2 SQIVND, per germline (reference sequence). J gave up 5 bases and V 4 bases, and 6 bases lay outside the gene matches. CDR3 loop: CASSTRTGRETQYF. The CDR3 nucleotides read TGTGCCAGTAGTACTCGGACAGGGAGGGAGACCCAGTACTTC. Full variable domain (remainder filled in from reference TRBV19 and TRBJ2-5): DGGITQSPKYLFRKEGQNVTLSCEQNLNHDAMYWYRQDPGQGLRLIYYSQIVNDFQKGDIAEGYSVSREKKESFPLTVTSAQKNPTAFYLCASSTRTGRETQYFGPGTRLLVL.